Detailed here is one TCR beta chain. Its antigen is unknown. The same CDR3 can be traced to other DNA sequences in this sample. This entry comes from a study of T cell responses to AZD1222 COVID-19 vaccine. Recipients boosted at about 4 weeks or about 12 weeks are pooled. Sequencing used immunoSEQ multiplex PCR; TCRdb keeps in-frame clones, though not all of them. The table lists roughly 150,000 clones, roughly nine tenths of them singletons. Points from the study as a whole: Dominant CD4 TCR responses targeted spike regions 160-218 and 743-854. The donors showed a predominance of white British ancestry and of females, with possible underestimation of clonal diversity.

Germline CDR1 reads MNHEY; CDR2 reads SMNVEV (reference sequence). The CDR3 runs 14 residues. J was trimmed by 7 bases and V by 5 bases; bases with no gene match: 6. The sequences come from peripheral blood, collected 28 days after the second AZD1222 dose. The chain combines TRBV27 with TRBJ1-5; 9 bases are shared with TRBD1. This TCR was sampled from an adult who received the AZD1222 COVID-19 vaccine. The CDR3 loop reads CASSLTGGGQPQHF. As DNA, the CDR3 is TGTGCCAGCAGTCTTACAGGGGGCGGGCAGCCCCAGCATTTT.